The 10 T cell receptor beta chains listed next were all sequenced from one sample in a study of cytomegalovirus exposure and HLA in healthy donors. Primers for the PCR totalled 60 Vbeta and 13 Jbeta. Assay used: immunoSEQ multiplex PCR; TCRdb lists only in-frame clones, some missing. The table includes around 170,000 clones, over 65% detected once. Sample: PBMCs. The receptors were sampled from a woman aged 45 to 65 in good health and CMV-seropositive.

In DNA, the CDR3 is TGTGCCAGCTCAGTCTCCGGGACAGTTAATCAGCCCCAGCATTTT. This translates into CASSVSGTVNQPQHF. The chain recombines TRBV18 with TRBJ1-5, with 7 bases identical to TRBD1. Germline loops: CDR1 KGHSH, CDR2 LQKENI. V lost 5 bases to trimming and J lost 4 bases; unmatched junction nucleotides: 8. The CDR3 is 15 residues long.

CDR3 region: CASSRIPRSGGAGGTDTQYF. In nucleotides, the CDR3 is TGTGCCAGCAGCCGCATTCCCAGGAGCGGGGGGGCCGGGGGCACAGATACGCAGTATTTT. The rearrangement links TRBV4-2 to TRBJ2-3, with TRBD2 matching 10 bases. Germline loops: CDR1 LGHNA, CDR2 YNFKEQ. The CDR3 runs to 20 residues. The V gene end was trimmed by 4 bases and the J gene end by 1 base; junction bases not matched to a gene: 17.

The chain uses TRBV5-4 and TRBJ2-7; TRBD1 matches 11 bases. The CDR3 consists of 15 residues. Per germline, CDR1 SGHNT and CDR2 YYREEE (reference sequence). V dropped 4 bases and J dropped 5; count of bases not matched to a gene: 8. The CDR3 bases are TGTGCCAGCAGCCTGGCCGGACAGGGGGCCCACGAGCAGTACTTC. This encodes CASSLAGQGAHEQYF.

The chain is built from TRBV9 and TRBJ2-2, with TRBD1 matching over 7 bases. V was pared by 4 bases and J by 3 bases, with 9 bases of the junction left unmatched. The CDR3 loop spans 16 amino acids. CDR1 and CDR2 from the germline V gene are SGDLS and YYNGEE. For the CDR3, the DNA is TGTGCCAGCAGCCCCCAGACAGGGAAGTACACCGGGGAGCTGTTTTTT. Its translation: CASSPQTGKYTGELFF.

This clone has only a few counts. This chain joins TRBV5-5 and TRBJ1-5; the D is unclear. Germline values: CDR1 SGHKS, CDR2 YYEKEE (reference sequence). The CDR3 totals 14 residues. Trimming took 2 bases from V and 3 from J, leaving 9 bases between them. CDR3 DNA sequence: TGTGCCAGCAGCTTCAATAGTCTCAATCAGCCCCAGCATTTT. It encodes CASSFNSLNQPQHF.

V usage is TRBV2 and J usage is TRBJ2-1; D perhaps matches TRBD1 (6 bases). Trimming removed 7 bases from V and 2 bases from J, with 12 bases in between. The CDR3 loop spans 14 amino acids. Germline CDR1 SNHLY, CDR2 FYNNEI. The CDR3: CASTRDKAYNEQFF. The CDR3 bases are TGTGCCAGCACCCGGGACAAAGCCTACAATGAGCAGTTCTTC.

The chain has TRBV28 and TRBJ2-7, with 8 positions matching TRBD1. V lost 5 bases and J lost 5; bases outside the gene matches: 11. Germline V gene lookup returns CDR1 MDHEN and CDR2 SYDVKM. The CDR3 sequence is 15 residues long. The CDR3 loop is CASSLYPGQGDEQYF. Written as DNA, the CDR3 is TGTGCCAGCAGTCTTTATCCCGGACAGGGAGACGAGCAGTACTTC.

This chain joins TRBV7-3 and TRBJ1-6, with 7 nucleotides matching TRBD1. CDR1 and CDR2 (germline): SGHTA, FQGTGA. Germline trimming cut 2 bases from V and 5 bases from J; bases unmatched to any gene: 3. The CDR3 totals 15 residues. CDR3 DNA: TGTGCCAGCAGCTTAGAGACAGGGAATAATTCACCCCTCCACTTT. It translates to CASSLETGNNSPLHF. The entire variable domain, with the rest obtained from reference TRBV7-3 and TRBJ1-6, is as follows: GAGVSQTPSNKVTEKGKYVELRCDPISGHTALYWYRQSLGQGPEFLIYFQGTGAADDSGLPNDRFFAVRPEGSVSTLKIQRTERGDSAVYLCASSLETGNNSPLHFGNGTRLTVT.

J is TRBJ1-2 and V is TRBV6-5; D is uncertain. Germline values: CDR1 MNHEY, CDR2 SVGAGI. The length of the CDR3 is 15 residues. With 1 base removed from V and 0 bases from J, the gap between germline ends came to 9 bases. CDR3 DNA sequence: TGTGCCAGCAGTTACTACCCGGCGGCTAACTATGGCTACACCTTC. Protein product: CASSYYPAANYGYTF.

The chain uses TRBV2 and TRBJ2-2; 7 bases are shared with TRBD1. CDR3 size: 15 residues. The V segment lost 6 bases and the J segment 5 bases; nucleotides outside the gene matches: 9. CDR1 SNHLY and CDR2 FYNNEI come from the germline V gene. CDR3 coding DNA: TGTGCCAGCAGGACAACCCGGGACAGAACCGGGGAGCTGTTTTTT. It specifies CASRTTRDRTGELFF.